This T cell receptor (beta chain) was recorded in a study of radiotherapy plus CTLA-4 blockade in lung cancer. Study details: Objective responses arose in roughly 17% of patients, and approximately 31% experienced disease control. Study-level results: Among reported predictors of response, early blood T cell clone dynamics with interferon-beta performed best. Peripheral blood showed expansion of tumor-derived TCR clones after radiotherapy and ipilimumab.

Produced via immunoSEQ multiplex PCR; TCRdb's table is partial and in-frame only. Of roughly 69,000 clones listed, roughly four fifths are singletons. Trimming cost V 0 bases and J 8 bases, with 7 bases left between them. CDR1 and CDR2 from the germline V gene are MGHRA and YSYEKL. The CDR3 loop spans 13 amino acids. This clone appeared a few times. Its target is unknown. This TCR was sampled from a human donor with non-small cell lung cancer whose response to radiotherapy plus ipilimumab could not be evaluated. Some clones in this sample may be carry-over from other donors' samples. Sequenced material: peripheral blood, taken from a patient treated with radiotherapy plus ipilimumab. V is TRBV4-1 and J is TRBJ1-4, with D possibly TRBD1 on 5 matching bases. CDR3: CASSQDRGEKLFF. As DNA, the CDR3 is TGCGCCAGCAGCCAAGATAGGGGAGAAAAACTGTTTTTT.